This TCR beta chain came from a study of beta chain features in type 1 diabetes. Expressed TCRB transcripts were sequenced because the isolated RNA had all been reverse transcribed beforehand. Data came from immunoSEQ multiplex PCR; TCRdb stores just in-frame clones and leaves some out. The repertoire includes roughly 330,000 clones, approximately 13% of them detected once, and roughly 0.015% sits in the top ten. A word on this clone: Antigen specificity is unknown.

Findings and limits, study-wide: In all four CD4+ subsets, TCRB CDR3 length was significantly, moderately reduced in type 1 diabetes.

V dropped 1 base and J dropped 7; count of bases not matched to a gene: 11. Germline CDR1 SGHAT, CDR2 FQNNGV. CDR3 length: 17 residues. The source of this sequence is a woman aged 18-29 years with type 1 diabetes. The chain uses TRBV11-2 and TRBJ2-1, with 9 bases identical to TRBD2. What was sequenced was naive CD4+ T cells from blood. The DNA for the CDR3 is TGTGCCAGCAGCTTAGGGGTCGCGGGAGGGAATTGGAATGAGCAGTTCTTC. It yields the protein CASSLGVAGGNWNEQFF.